This note documents a single TCR beta chain sequence. Its target is unknown. The data derive from a study of T cell responses to AZD1222 COVID-19 vaccine. V shed 0 bases and J shed 5 bases, with 8 bases lying between them. Germline V gene lookup returns CDR1 SEHNR and CDR2 FQNEAQ (reference sequence). The CDR3 loop spans 14 amino acids. Study-wide findings and caveats: White British donors predominated, females outnumbered males, and clonal diversity was possibly underestimated. Only five to seven AZD1222 recipients were seropositive at baseline. A reported finding is that nearly half of spike-specific TCRs target unmutated variant regions.

Generated by immunoSEQ multiplex PCR, the TCRdb table keeps only in-frame clones and is missing some. The data hold about 130,000 clones, with roughly 92% observed a single time. Analyses pooled second doses at about 4 or about 12 weeks. Sequenced here: peripheral blood, sampled 28 days after the second AZD1222 dose. This clonotype was sampled from an adult who received the AZD1222 COVID-19 vaccine. The V gene is TRBV7-9, the J gene TRBJ2-1, with D perhaps matching TRBD1 (6 bases). Here the CDR3 reads CASSLAQGNNEQFF. CDR3 in DNA: TGTGCCAGCAGCTTAGCTCAGGGGAACAATGAGCAGTTCTTC.